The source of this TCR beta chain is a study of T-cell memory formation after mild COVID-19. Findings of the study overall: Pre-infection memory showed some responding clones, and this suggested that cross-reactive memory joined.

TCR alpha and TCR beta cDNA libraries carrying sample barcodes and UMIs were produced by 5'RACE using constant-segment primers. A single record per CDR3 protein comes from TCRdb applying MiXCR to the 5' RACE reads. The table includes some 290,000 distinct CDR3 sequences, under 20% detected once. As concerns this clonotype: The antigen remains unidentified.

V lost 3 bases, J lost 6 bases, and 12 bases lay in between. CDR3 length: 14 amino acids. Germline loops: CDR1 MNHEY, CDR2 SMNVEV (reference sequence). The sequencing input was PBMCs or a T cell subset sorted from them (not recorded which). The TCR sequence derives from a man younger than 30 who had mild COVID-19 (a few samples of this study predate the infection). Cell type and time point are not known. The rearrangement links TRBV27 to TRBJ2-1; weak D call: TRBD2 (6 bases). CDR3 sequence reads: CASSFAASVNEQFF. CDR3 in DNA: TGTGCCAGCAGTTTCGCGGCTAGCGTCAATGAGCAGTTCTTC.